This T cell receptor (beta chain) came from a study of regulatory T cells in long-lasting Graves disease. Arm-PCR of CDR3 regions with iRepertoire HTBI primers generated TCR beta libraries. TCRdb re-called the multiplex PCR reads with MiXCR, one entry per CDR3 protein. In the table there are approximately 560,000 distinct CDR3 sequences, 15% to 20% of which are singletons. The time point was: newly diagnosed GD, antithyroid drugs for less than 3 months. After RNA was extracted from PBMCs, the TCR library was made from it. The CDR3 runs to 14 residues. Germline CDR1 and CDR2: SGHRS and YFSETQ. The table lists this clonotype with many counts. Mismatch with germline at one junction end may stem from a read error. This same sample was also part of a study on T cells in Graves' hyperthyroidism and ophthalmopathy.

The J gene is TRBJ2-3, the V gene TRBV5-1; D may be TRBD2 (6 bases). This specimen was peripheral blood mononuclear cells (PBMCs), taken at new diagnosis, from a patient treated with antithyroid drugs. This receptor was taken from a man younger than 35 with Graves disease. The CDR3 is CASSYSGGTDTQYF. CDR3 in DNA: TGTGCCAGCAGTTACTCTGGGGGGACAGATACGCAGTATTTT.